One and the same sample provided the 23 T cell receptor beta chains below, sequenced in a study of T cell clonotyping in hematopoietic cell transplantation. The protocol was immunoSEQ multiplex PCR, while the TCRdb copy is restricted to in-frame clones and leaves out a portion. The repertoire holds some 40,000 clones, with 94% as singletons. Sequencing was performed on peripheral blood mononuclear cells. These TCRs come from a woman in her forties or fifties in good health. Some clones in this sample may be carry-over from other donors' samples.

J is TRBJ2-2 and V is TRBV7-3, with D maybe TRBD1 (6 bases). CDR3 length equals 15 residues. V dropped 5 bases and J dropped 0 bases, with 10 bases sitting between them. Per germline, CDR1 SGHTA and CDR2 FQGTGA. Here the CDR3 reads CASSPRGTNTGELFF. CDR3 coding DNA: TGTGCCAGCAGCCCTAGGGGGACGAACACCGGGGAGCTGTTTTTT.

Written as DNA, the CDR3 is TGCAGCGTTGCTGACAGGGGGGGATTCGGTCAGCCCCAGCATTTT. It specifies CSVADRGGFGQPQHF. The chain recombines TRBV29-1 with TRBJ1-5, with TRBD1 matching over 9 bases. CDR1 is SQVTM, CDR2 ANQGSEA, per germline. CDR3 length: 15 amino acids. The ends lost 4 bases at V and 6 bases at J; junction bases unmatched: 10. Based on the CDR3 plus reference TRBV29-1 and TRBJ1-5, the full variable domain is SAVISQKPSRDICQRGTSLTIQCQVDSQVTMMFWYRQQPGQSLTLIATANQGSEATYESGFVIDKFPISRPNLTFSTLTVSNMSPEDSSIYLCSVADRGGFGQPQHFGDGTRLSIL.

The chain has TRBV6-5 and TRBJ1-2; a possible D gene is TRBD1 (5 bases). This CDR3 contains 13 residues. The germline CDR1 and CDR2 sequences are MNHEY and SVGAGI. V gave up 5 bases and J gave up 8 bases, with 15 bases separating them. CDR3 coding DNA: TGTGCCAGCAGTCGTGTGGACAAGGGCGGCTACACCTTC. This codes for CASSRVDKGGYTF.

The J gene is TRBJ2-7, the V gene TRBV30; D is ambiguous. The CDR3 runs to 16 residues. V lost 2 bases and J lost 5, with 22 bases in between. CDR1 GTSNPN and CDR2 SVGIG come from the germline V gene (reference sequence). The CDR3 region is CAWSPHKSMAKDEQYF. The CDR3 nucleotides are TGTGCCTGGAGTCCTCACAAGTCAATGGCGAAGGACGAGCAGTACTTC.

The chain is built from TRBV5-8 and TRBJ2-2; the D gene could be TRBD1 or TRBD2 (5 bases each). The CDR3 spans 13 residues. CDR1 and CDR2 from the germline V gene are SGHTS and YDEGEE. V shed 0 bases and J shed 7 bases, with 7 bases lying between them. In DNA form, the CDR3 reads TGTGCCAGCAGCTTGGGAGGGGTCGGGGAGCTGTTTTTT. Translation: CASSLGGVGELFF.

The chain couples TRBV4-3 to TRBJ1-4, with TRBD1 as a possible D gene (6 bases). CDR3 length: 13 amino acids. The V gene's germline CDR1 is LGHNA and CDR2 YSLEER. Trimming stripped 1 base from V and 10 bases from J, with 10 bases between. The CDR3 DNA follows: TGCGCCAGCAGCCAAGTCAGGGGCGGAAAACTGTTTTTT. Its protein is CASSQVRGGKLFF.

The gene calls are TRBV6-4 and TRBJ2-2; perhaps TRBD1 as D (6 bases). The CDR3 runs to 14 residues. Germline V lookup: CDR1 MRHNA, CDR2 SNTAGT. V lost 4 bases to trimming and J lost 7 bases, with 13 bases between them. CDR3 in DNA: TGTGCCAGCAGTGCCAATACAGGGTACGGGGAGCTGTTTTTT. Its translation is CASSANTGYGELFF.

The V call is TRBV11-3, the J call TRBJ2-2; D possibly uses TRBD1 or TRBD2 (5 bases each). CDR1 is SGHNT and CDR2 is YENEEA in the germline V gene. Trimming left V 0 bases short and J 6 bases short, with 14 bases between. This CDR3 contains 16 residues. Written as DNA, the CDR3 is TGTGCCAGCAGCTTAGATCGGGGCAGGGTTGCCGGGGAGCTGTTTTTT. Translating it yields CASSLDRGRVAGELFF.

V gene TRBV28 combines with J gene TRBJ2-7; D remains ambiguous. Trimming took off 1 base at V and 4 bases at J, with 8 bases between the two ends. Looked up from germline, CDR1 is MDHEN and CDR2 is SYDVKM. This CDR3 region has 13 residues. The CDR3 protein is CASSLYKTYEQYF. In DNA, the CDR3 is TGTGCCAGCAGTTTATACAAGACGTACGAGCAGTACTTC.

Regarding this clone: The identical CDR3 is also encoded by other nucleotide sequences in the sample. The V call is TRBV6-5, the J call TRBJ1-6; D gene uncertain. The CDR3 has 12 amino acids. CDR1 and CDR2 from the germline V gene are MNHEY and SVGAGI. V lost 3 bases to trimming and J lost 8 bases, with 5 bases between them. This CDR3 reads CASSYGDSPLHF. CDR3 bases: TGTGCCAGCAGTTATGGGGATTCACCCCTCCACTTT.

The gene calls are TRBV9 and TRBJ2-2, with D hard to call. This CDR3 has 14 amino acids. The germline V gene has CDR1 SGDLS and CDR2 YYNGEE. V lost 0 bases and J 3 bases, leaving 6 bases between the germline ends. CDR3 region: CASSVGPDTGELFF. CDR3 sequence (DNA): TGTGCCAGCAGCGTAGGTCCAGACACCGGGGAGCTGTTTTTT.

The CDR3, as DNA: TGTGCCAGCAGCTTACTGGGTGAAGCTTTCTTT. Its protein is CASSLLGEAFF. This rearrangement joins TRBV7-9 to TRBJ1-1; D gene ambiguous. This CDR3 comprises 11 residues. Germline lookup yields CDR1 SEHNR and CDR2 FQNEAQ (reference sequence). V dropped 2 bases and J dropped 7 bases, with 5 bases sitting between them.

The chain links TRBV7-2 to TRBJ2-2; 12 bases agree with TRBD2. Trimming took 5 bases from V and 6 from J; bases not matched to a gene: 4. CDR1 and CDR2 from the germline V gene are SGHTA and FQGNSA. The CDR3 runs 15 residues. CDR3 DNA sequence: TGTGCCAGCAGCCTCCCTAGCGGGGGGGCCGGGGAGCTGTTTTTT. This gives the protein CASSLPSGGAGELFF.

V gene TRBV28 combines with J gene TRBJ1-2, with 8 bases aligning to TRBD1. The CDR3 loop spans 13 amino acids. From germline, CDR1 is MDHEN and CDR2 SYDVKM. Trimming at V came to 6 bases and at J to 4 bases, leaving 4 bases not matched to a gene. CDR3 nucleotide sequence: TGTGCCAGCAGACCGACAGGGGTCTATGGCTACACCTTC. Translated, it gives CASRPTGVYGYTF.

V and J are TRBV5-1 and TRBJ1-4; D not certain. Germline V gives CDR1 SGHRS, CDR2 YFSETQ. The CDR3 totals 14 residues. V was cut by 4 bases and J by 7 bases, with 14 bases left in between. The CDR3 here is CASSRAQWGEKLFF. The CDR3 DNA reads as TGCGCCAGCAGCCGCGCGCAATGGGGTGAAAAACTGTTTTTT. Full variable domain (rest looked up from reference TRBV5-1 and TRBJ1-4): KAGVTQTPRYLIKTRGQQVTLSCSPISGHRSVSWYQQTPGQGLQFLFEYFSETQRNKGNFPGRFSGRQFSNSRSEMNVSTLELGDSALYLCASSRAQWGEKLFFGSGTQLSVL.

J is TRBJ1-4 and V is TRBV7-6, with 12 bases matching TRBD1. From germline, CDR1 is SGHVS and CDR2 FNYEAQ. This CDR3 is built from 16 residues. V shed 8 bases and J 5 bases; nucleotides not matched to a gene: 9. CDR3 sequence (DNA): TGTGCCAGCCGAAGGGGACAGGGGGCAAAAAATGAAAAACTGTTTTTT. Translating it yields CASRRGQGAKNEKLFF. Full variable domain (remainder filled in from reference TRBV7-6 and TRBJ1-4): GAGVSQSPRYKVTKRGQDVALRCDPISGHVSLYWYRQALGQGPEFLTYFNYEAQQDKSGLPNDRFSAERPEGSISTLTIQRTEQRDSAMYRCASRRGQGAKNEKLFFGSGTQLSVL.

This clone has a single count. The chain combines TRBV11-2 with TRBJ2-3; no clear D gene. Germline loops: CDR1 SGHAT, CDR2 FQNNGV. This CDR3 contains 15 residues. Trimming took off 0 bases at V and 4 bases at J, with 11 bases between the two ends. The CDR3 coding sequence is TGTGCCAGCAGCTTAGACTCCCGAGGCGCAGATACGCAGTATTTT. This gives the protein CASSLDSRGADTQYF.

The chain uses TRBV19 and TRBJ2-6; D possibly corresponds to TRBD1 (5 bases). Looked up from germline, CDR1 is LNHDA and CDR2 is SQIVND (reference sequence). The CDR3 is 15 residues long. V lost 5 bases, J lost 4 bases, and 12 bases lay in between. CDR3 DNA: TGTGCCAGTAGTCCACAGGTCCCCGGGGCCAACGTCCTGACTTTC. Protein sequence: CASSPQVPGANVLTF.

V usage is TRBV11-1 and J usage is TRBJ2-7, with 7 bases fitting TRBD1. The germline V gene has CDR1 SGHAT and CDR2 FQDESV (reference sequence). V lost 1 base and J lost 2; bases outside the gene matches: 2. This CDR3 spans 14 amino acids. CDR3 in amino acids: CASSLGQGAYEQYF. DNA for the CDR3: TGTGCCAGCAGCTTAGGGCAGGGGGCCTACGAGCAGTACTTC.

CDR3 region: CAISDPSGSYNEQFF. The CDR3 coding sequence is TGTGCCATCAGTGACCCAAGCGGGTCCTACAATGAGCAGTTCTTC. The V and J genes are TRBV10-3 and TRBJ2-1; tentative D call: TRBD2 (6 bases). The CDR3 extends over 15 amino acids. Between the trimmed V and J ends, which lost 3 bases and 1 base, there was a span of 10 bases. CDR1 and CDR2 (germline): ENHRY, SYGVKD.

The chain links TRBV5-6 to TRBJ2-5; D is ambiguous. Trimming shortened V by 4 bases and J by 5 bases, and 6 bases separated the two germline ends. Looked up from germline, CDR1 is SGHDT and CDR2 is YYEEEE. This CDR3 is built from 11 residues. The CDR3 DNA is TGTGCCAGCAGCCGTTCCGAGACCCAGTACTTC. Translating gives CASSRSETQYF.

This clone was seen a single time. The V call is TRBV7-9, the J call TRBJ1-4, with D unresolved. CDR1 and CDR2 from the germline V gene are SEHNR and FQNEAQ (reference sequence). The CDR3 totals 15 residues. The V and J ends lost 2 bases and 4 bases respectively, with 11 bases between them. The CDR3 region is CASSLSPALNEKLFF. The CDR3 DNA follows: TGTGCCAGCAGCTTATCCCCCGCCCTTAATGAAAAACTGTTTTTT.

This chain joins TRBV6-1 and TRBJ2-3, with 7 bases lining up with TRBD1. The trim removed 8 bases at V and 3 bases at J, leaving 11 bases unmatched. The CDR3 sequence is 15 residues long. CDR1 MNHNS and CDR2 SASEGT come from the germline V gene. CDR3 DNA sequence: TGTGCCAGCGGGGGAGCAGGGGGTGATACAGATACGCAGTATTTT. This codes for CASGGAGGDTDTQYF.